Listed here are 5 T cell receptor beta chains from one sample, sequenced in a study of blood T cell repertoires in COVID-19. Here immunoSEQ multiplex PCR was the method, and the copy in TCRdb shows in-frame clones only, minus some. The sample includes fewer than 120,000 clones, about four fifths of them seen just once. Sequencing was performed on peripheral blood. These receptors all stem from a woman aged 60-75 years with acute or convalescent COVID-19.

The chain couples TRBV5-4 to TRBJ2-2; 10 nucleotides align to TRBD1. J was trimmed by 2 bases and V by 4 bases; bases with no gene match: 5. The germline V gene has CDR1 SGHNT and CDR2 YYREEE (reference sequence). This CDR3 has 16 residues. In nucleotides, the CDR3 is TGTGCCAGCAGCATGGGACAGGGGACAAACACCGGGGAGCTGTTTTTT. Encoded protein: CASSMGQGTNTGELFF.

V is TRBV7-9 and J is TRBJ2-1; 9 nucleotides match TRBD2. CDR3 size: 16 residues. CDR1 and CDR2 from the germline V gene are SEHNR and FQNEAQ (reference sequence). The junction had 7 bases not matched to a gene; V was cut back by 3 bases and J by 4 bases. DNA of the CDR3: TGTGCCAGCAGCTTTACTAGCGGGTACCGATACAATGAGCAGTTCTTC. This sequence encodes CASSFTSGYRYNEQFF.

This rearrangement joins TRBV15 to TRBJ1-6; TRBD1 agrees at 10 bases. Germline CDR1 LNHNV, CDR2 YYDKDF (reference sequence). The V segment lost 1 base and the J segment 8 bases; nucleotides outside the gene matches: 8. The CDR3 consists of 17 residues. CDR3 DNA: TGTGCCACCAGCAGAGTTCGAATGGGACAGGGGTATTCACCCCTCCACTTT. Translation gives CATSRVRMGQGYSPLHF.

CDR3 in DNA: TGTGCCAGCAGCGGTACAGGGGGCGTTGGAATGCATTCACCCCTCCACTTT. It encodes CASSGTGGVGMHSPLHF. The V and J genes are TRBV9 and TRBJ1-6, with 9 bases that match TRBD1. From germline, CDR1 is SGDLS and CDR2 YYNGEE. Losses at the gene ends were 3 bases for V and 8 bases for J; bases not matched to a gene: 12. This CDR3 contains 17 residues.

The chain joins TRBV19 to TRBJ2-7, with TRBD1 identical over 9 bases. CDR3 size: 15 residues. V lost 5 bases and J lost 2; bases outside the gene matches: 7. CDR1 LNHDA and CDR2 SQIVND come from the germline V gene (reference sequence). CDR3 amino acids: CASSELGTGPYEQYF. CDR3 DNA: TGTGCCAGTAGTGAATTAGGGACAGGGCCCTACGAGCAGTACTTC.